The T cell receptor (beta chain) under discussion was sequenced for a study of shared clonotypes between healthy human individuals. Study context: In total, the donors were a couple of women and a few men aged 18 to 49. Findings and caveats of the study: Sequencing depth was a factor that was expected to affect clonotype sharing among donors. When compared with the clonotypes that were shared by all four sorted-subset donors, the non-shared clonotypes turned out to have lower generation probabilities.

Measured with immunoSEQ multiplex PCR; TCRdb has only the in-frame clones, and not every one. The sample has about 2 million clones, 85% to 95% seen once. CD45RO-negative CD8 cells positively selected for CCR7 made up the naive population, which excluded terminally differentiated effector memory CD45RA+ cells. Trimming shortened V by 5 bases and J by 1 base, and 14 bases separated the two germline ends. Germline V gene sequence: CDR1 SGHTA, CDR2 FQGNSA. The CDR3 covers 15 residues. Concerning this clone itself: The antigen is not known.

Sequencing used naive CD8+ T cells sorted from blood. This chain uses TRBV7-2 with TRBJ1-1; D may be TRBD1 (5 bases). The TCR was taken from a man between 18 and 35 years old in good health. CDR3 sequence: CASSEDTYTNTEAFF. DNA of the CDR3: TGTGCCAGCAGCGAGGACACTTATACGAACACTGAAGCTTTCTTT.